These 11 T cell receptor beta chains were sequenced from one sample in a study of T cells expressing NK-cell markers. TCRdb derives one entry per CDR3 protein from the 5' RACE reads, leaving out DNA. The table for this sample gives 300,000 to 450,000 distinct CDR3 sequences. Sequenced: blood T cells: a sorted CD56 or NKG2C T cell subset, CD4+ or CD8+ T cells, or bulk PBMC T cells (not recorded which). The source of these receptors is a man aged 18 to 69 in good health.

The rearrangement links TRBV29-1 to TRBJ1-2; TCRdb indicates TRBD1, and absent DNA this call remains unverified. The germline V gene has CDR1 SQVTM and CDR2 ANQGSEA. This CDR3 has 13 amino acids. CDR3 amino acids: CSTEGLGARGYTF.

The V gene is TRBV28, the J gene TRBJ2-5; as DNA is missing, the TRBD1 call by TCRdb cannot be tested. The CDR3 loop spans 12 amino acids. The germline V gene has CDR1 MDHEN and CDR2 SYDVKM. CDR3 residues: CASSRTGFSQYF.

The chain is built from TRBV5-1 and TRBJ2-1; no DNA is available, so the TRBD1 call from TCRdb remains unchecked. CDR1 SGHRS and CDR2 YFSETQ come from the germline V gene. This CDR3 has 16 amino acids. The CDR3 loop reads CASSPGVGVVYNEQFF.

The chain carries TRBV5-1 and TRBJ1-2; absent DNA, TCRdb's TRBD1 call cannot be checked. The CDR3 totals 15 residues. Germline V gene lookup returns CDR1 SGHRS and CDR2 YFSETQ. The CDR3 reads CASSLADGGLHGYTF.

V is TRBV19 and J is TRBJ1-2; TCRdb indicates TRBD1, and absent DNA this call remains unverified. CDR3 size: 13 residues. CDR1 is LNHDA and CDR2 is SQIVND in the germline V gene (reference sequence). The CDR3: CASTHRVSGGYTF.

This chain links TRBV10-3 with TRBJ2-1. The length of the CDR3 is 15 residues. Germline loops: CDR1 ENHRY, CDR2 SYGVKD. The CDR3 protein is CAIRGVGSSYNEQFF.

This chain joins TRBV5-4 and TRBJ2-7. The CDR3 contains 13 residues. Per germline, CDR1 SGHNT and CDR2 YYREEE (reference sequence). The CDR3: CAMNGIPTYEQYF.

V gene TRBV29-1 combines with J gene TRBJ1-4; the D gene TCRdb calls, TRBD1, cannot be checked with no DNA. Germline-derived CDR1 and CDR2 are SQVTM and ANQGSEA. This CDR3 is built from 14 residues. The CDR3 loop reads CSVEGRDRNEKLFF.

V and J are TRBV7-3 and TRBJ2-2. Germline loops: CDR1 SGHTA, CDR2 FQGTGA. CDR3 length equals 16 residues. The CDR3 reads CASSLISGANTGELFF.

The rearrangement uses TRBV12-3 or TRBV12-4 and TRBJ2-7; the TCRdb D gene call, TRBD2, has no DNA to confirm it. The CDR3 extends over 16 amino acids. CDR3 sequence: CASSPGLAGGSYEQYF.

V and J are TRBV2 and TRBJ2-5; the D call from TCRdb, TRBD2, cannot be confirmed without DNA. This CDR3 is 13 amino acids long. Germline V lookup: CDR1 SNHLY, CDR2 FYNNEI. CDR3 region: CASSVETKETQYF.